This TCR beta chain is drawn from a study of blood T cell repertoires in COVID-19. The method was immunoSEQ multiplex PCR; TCRdb's version includes in-frame clones alone and lacks a portion of them. The table has around 150,000 clones, more than 65% seen once; the top ten hold approximately 7.1%. The CDR3 is 14 residues long. The V gene lost 5 bases and the J gene lost 6 bases, with 14 bases spanning the gap. Germline V gene data show CDR1 as MNHEY and CDR2 as SVGEGT. A single count supports this clone. This sequence originates from a woman in her fifties or sixties in a cohort sampled during active or convalescent COVID-19. The sample comprised peripheral blood. This chain links TRBV6-2 or TRBV6-3 with TRBJ2-1, with a possible D match to TRBD2 (7 bases). The CDR3, as DNA: TGTGCCAGCAGTCCCCGGGGAGGGGGCAATGAGCAGTTCTTC. This translates into CASSPRGGGNEQFF.